This T cell receptor beta chain was obtained from a study of blood T cell repertoires in COVID-19. Study as a whole: T cells, B-cell-depleted T cells, or PBMCs supplied cDNA or gDNA.

Here immunoSEQ multiplex PCR was the method, and the copy in TCRdb shows in-frame clones only, minus some. The sample holds 60,000 to 80,000 clones; roughly 88% are singletons and the top ten take around 3.7%. The V gene's germline CDR1 is LNHDA and CDR2 SQIVND (reference sequence). The CDR3 is 12 residues long. The ends were cut back, 0 bases at V and 7 bases at J, with 4 bases in the middle. Sequencing was done on a sample of peripheral blood. The rearrangement uses TRBV19 and TRBJ2-1; D gene unclear. This receptor was taken from a human donor in a cohort sampled during active COVID-19. The CDR3 region is CASSIDRNEQFF. The CDR3 DNA is TGTGCCAGTAGTATAGATCGGAATGAGCAGTTCTTC.